This T cell receptor beta chain was captured by sequencing in a study of OX40 agonist ivuxolimab in advanced cancers. On the study more broadly: Enrollees could have had prior anti-PD-1, anti-PD-L1 or anti-CTLA-4 therapy, which 40% had received.

The study's findings and limits: Low levels of normalized T-cell clonal expansion also appeared in some nonresponders. Both blood CD4+ and CD8+ T cells showed clonal growth by week 6 at 0.1 to 3.0 mg/kg.

Regarding this clone: Its antigen remains unknown. The same CDR3 is also encoded by other DNA sequences in this sample.

Autoimmune disease history or systemic immunosuppression was exclusionary. The germline gives CDR1 SNHLY, CDR2 FYNNEI. The CDR3 totals 14 residues. V was trimmed by 0 bases and J by 2 bases, leaving 7 bases between them. The protocol was immunoSEQ multiplex PCR, while the TCRdb copy is restricted to in-frame clones and leaves out a portion. The sample shows about 60,000 clones, around 84% of them seen only once. This rearrangement joins TRBV2 to TRBJ1-2; D gene ambiguous. The TCR comes from an adult with an advanced solid tumor such as melanoma, head and neck, liver or kidney cancer. Sample: CD4+ or CD8+ T cells sorted from blood, taken in a trial of the OX40 agonist ivuxolimab. DNA for the CDR3: TGTGCCAGCAGTGAAGCTCGGACGAACTATGGCTACACCTTC. This translates into CASSEARTNYGYTF.